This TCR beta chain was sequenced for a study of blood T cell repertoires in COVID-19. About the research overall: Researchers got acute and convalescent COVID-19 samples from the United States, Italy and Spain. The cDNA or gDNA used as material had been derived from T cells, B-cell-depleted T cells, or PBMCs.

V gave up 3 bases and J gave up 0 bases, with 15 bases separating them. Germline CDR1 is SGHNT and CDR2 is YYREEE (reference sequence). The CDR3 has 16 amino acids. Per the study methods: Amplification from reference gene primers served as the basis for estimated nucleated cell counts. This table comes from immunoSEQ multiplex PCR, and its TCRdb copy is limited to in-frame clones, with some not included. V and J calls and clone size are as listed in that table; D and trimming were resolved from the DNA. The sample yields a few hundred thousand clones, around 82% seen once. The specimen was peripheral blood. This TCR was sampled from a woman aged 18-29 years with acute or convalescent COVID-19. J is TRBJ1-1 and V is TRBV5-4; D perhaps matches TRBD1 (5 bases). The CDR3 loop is CASSSQSKGMNTEAFF. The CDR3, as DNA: TGTGCCAGCAGCTCCCAGAGCAAGGGGATGAACACTGAAGCTTTCTTT.